This entry lists 19 T cell receptor beta chains sequenced from one sample in a study of a mutant IDH1 vaccine in newly diagnosed glioma. Sequencing used immunoSEQ multiplex PCR; TCRdb keeps in-frame clones, though not all of them. The sample includes approximately 100,000 clones, roughly 91% of them seen just once. Specified time point: week 47, end of study. Topical imiquimod was applied with each vaccine dose, which held 300 ug of mutant IDH1 20-mer peptide. These receptors lack a known antigen. The sample consisted of PBMCs, taken from a glioma patient whose treatment included an IDH1 peptide vaccine. The source is a woman between 45 and 60 years old with glioma.

The rearrangement links TRBV5-4 to TRBJ2-3; maybe TRBD1 (7 bases). Trimming took 4 bases from V and 5 from J, leaving 14 bases between them. The CDR3 covers 14 residues. Per germline, CDR1 SGHNT and CDR2 YYREEE (reference sequence). As DNA, the CDR3 is TGTGCCAGCAGCATGCAGGGGGGTGGAGATACGCAGTATTTT. Protein sequence: CASSMQGGGDTQYF.

The V and J genes are TRBV28 and TRBJ2-7, with D hard to call. V was shortened by 6 bases and J by 2 bases, with 5 bases between the two germline ends. CDR3 size: 11 residues. The germline gives CDR1 MDHEN, CDR2 SYDVKM. CDR3 bases: TGTGCCAGCAGCCGCCCCTACGAGCAGTACTTC. It translates to CASSRPYEQYF. Full variable domain (rest looked up from reference TRBV28 and TRBJ2-7): DVKVTQSSRYLVKRTGEKVFLECVQDMDHENMFWYRQDPGLGLRLIYFSYDVKMKEKGDIPEGYSVSREKKERFSLILESASTNQTSMYLCASSRPYEQYFGPGTRLTVT.

The chain recombines TRBV5-6 with TRBJ1-6; the D gene is possibly TRBD1 (6 bases). The CDR3 loop spans 13 amino acids. Trimming removed 5 bases at V and 9 bases at J, with 12 bases between. Per the germline V gene, CDR1 is SGHDT and CDR2 is YYEEEE. The CDR3 coding sequence is TGTGCCAGCAGGGGGACATTGGGTTCACCCCTCCACTTT. Translated: CASRGTLGSPLHF. The variable domain in full, with the rest retrieved from reference TRBV5-6 and TRBJ1-6, is DAGVTQSPTHLIKTRGQQVTLRCSPKSGHDTVSWYQQALGQGPQFIFQYYEEEERQRGNFPDRFSGHQFPNYSSELNVNALLLGDSALYLCASRGTLGSPLHFGNGTRLTVT.

The gene calls are TRBV19 and TRBJ1-5, with D tentatively TRBD1 (6 bases). Looked up from germline, CDR1 is LNHDA and CDR2 is SQIVND (reference sequence). The CDR3 runs 13 residues. V dropped 9 bases and J dropped 6 bases, with 15 bases sitting between them. CDR3 nucleotide sequence: TGTGCCAGCATAAACAGGGAGGGTCAGCCCCAGCATTTT. Translating gives CASINREGQPQHF.

In this sample, this clone turned up once. The rearrangement joins TRBV18 to TRBJ2-3, with 7 bases matching TRBD2. The CDR3 length is 16 residues. The V segment lost 0 bases and the J segment 2 bases; nucleotides outside the gene matches: 5. CDR1 is KGHSH and CDR2 is LQKENI in the germline V gene. CDR3 residues: CASSPPSGISTDTQYF. In DNA, the CDR3 is TGTGCCAGCTCACCACCCAGCGGGATCTCCACAGATACGCAGTATTTT.

Details on this clone: Other nucleotide sequences from this sample produce the same CDR3. The chain has TRBV20-1 and TRBJ2-3; no clear D gene. Trimming cost V 3 bases and J 4 bases, with 5 bases left between them. Germline-derived CDR1 and CDR2 are DFQATT and SNEGSKA (reference sequence). The CDR3 is made up of 11 amino acids. CDR3 in amino acids: CSARKPDTQYF. The CDR3 DNA follows: TGCAGTGCTAGGAAACCAGATACGCAGTATTTT.

The CDR3, as DNA: TGTGCCAGCAGCTCCCGAGATGGCTACACCTTC. Encoded protein: CASSSRDGYTF. The rearrangement joins TRBV7-9 to TRBJ1-2; D unclear. Germline CDR1 is SEHNR and CDR2 is FQNEAQ (reference sequence). V dropped 4 bases and J dropped 6 bases, with 6 bases sitting between them. This CDR3 is built from 11 residues.

The J gene is TRBJ2-2, the V gene TRBV25-1; a possible D gene is TRBD2 (7 bases). This CDR3 spans 17 amino acids. V was clipped by 9 bases and J by 0 bases, with 20 bases between them. Per germline, CDR1 MGHDK and CDR2 SYGVNS. As DNA, the CDR3 is TGTGCCAGATCAAGGGGGTGGGAGGGGCCGAACACCGGGGAGCTGTTTTTT. It encodes CARSRGWEGPNTGELFF. Full variable domain (missing parts from reference TRBV25-1 and TRBJ2-2): EADIYQTPRYLVIGTGKKITLECSQTMGHDKMYWYQQDPGMELHLIHYSYGVNSTEKGDLSSESTVSRIRTEHFPLTLESARPSHTSQYLCARSRGWEGPNTGELFFGEGSRLTVL.

The rearrangement uses TRBV15 and TRBJ2-7, with 7 bases fitting TRBD2. Looked up from germline, CDR1 is LNHNV and CDR2 is YYDKDF (reference sequence). The CDR3 loop spans 16 amino acids. The junction had 6 bases not matched to a gene; V was cut back by 0 bases and J by 1 base. The CDR3 DNA is TGTGCCACCAGCAGAGACCACCGGCGGGGGTCCTACGAGCAGTACTTC. It specifies CATSRDHRRGSYEQYF.

V and J are TRBV7-2 and TRBJ2-5, with 7 bases identical to TRBD2. The J call may be faulty, since TRBJ2-7 better matches the DNA end. The CDR3 contains 15 residues. Looked up from germline, CDR1 is SGHTA and CDR2 is FQGNSA. In nucleotides, the CDR3 is TGTGCCAGCAGCTTAATCGGGAGCGGGGACTACGAGCAGTACTTC. Translated, it gives CASSLIGSGDYEQYF.

The V and J genes are TRBV28 and TRBJ2-5; TRBD1 might be the D (6 bases). This CDR3 contains 13 residues. Germline V lookup: CDR1 MDHEN, CDR2 SYDVKM. V was trimmed by 4 bases and J by 7 bases, leaving 13 bases between them. The CDR3 reads CASSSQGLGTQYF. The CDR3 DNA sequence: TGTGCCAGCAGTTCGCAGGGGTTGGGGACCCAGTACTTC.

The gene calls are TRBV6-1 and TRBJ2-7; 10 nucleotides line up with TRBD1. CDR3 size: 14 residues. The germline gives CDR1 MNHNS, CDR2 SASEGT. V shed 4 bases and J 2 bases; nucleotides not matched to a gene: 2. CDR3: CASSGTGGTYEQYF. The CDR3 nucleotides read TGTGCCAGCAGTGGGACAGGGGGTACCTACGAGCAGTACTTC.

This clone was counted at least ten times. V and J are TRBV7-2 and TRBJ2-7; D is possibly TRBD2 (6 bases). Per the germline V gene, CDR1 is SGHTA and CDR2 is FQGNSA. V shed 3 bases and J shed 6 bases, with 27 bases lying between them. CDR3 length: 18 residues. CDR3 bases: TGTGCCAGCAGCTTCGTCAGGTCAAGCGGAGGGATTTGGGGCGAGCAGTACTTC. Its protein is CASSFVRSSGGIWGEQYF.

Only a few counts were recorded for this clone. The V call is TRBV6-5, the J call TRBJ1-5, with D tentatively TRBD1 (5 bases). V lost 6 bases and J lost 3, with 12 bases in between. The CDR3 is 14 amino acids. Germline V gives CDR1 MNHEY, CDR2 SVGAGI. The CDR3 DNA reads TGTGCCAGCAGCCACGGGGGTACCAATCAGCCCCAGCATTTT. This translates into CASSHGGTNQPQHF.

The V gene is TRBV9, the J gene TRBJ1-1, with 10 bases that match TRBD1. Trimming took 3 bases from V and 0 from J; bases not matched to a gene: 8. Germline CDR1 and CDR2: SGDLS and YYNGEE. The CDR3 has 17 residues. The CDR3 DNA follows: TGTGCCAGCAGCGGAGGGGGACAGGGGAAGCTGAACACTGAAGCTTTCTTT. Protein sequence: CASSGGGQGKLNTEAFF.

The CDR3 is CSVNRGRSYNEQFF. For the CDR3, the DNA is TGCAGCGTTAATCGTGGAAGGTCCTACAATGAGCAGTTCTTC. The chain combines TRBV29-1 with TRBJ2-1, with no clear D. CDR1 and CDR2 from the germline V gene are SQVTM and ANQGSEA. CDR3 length equals 14 residues. Trimming shortened V by 5 bases and J by 1 base, and 12 bases separated the two germline ends.

The gene calls are TRBV5-1 and TRBJ1-2; 7 bases map to TRBD1. This CDR3 has 13 residues. The germline gives CDR1 SGHRS, CDR2 YFSETQ. The J segment lost 8 bases and the V segment lost 2 bases, leaving 6 bases of the junction unmatched. In DNA, the CDR3 is TGCGCCAGCAGCTTCGGACAGGTGGGAGGCTACACCTTC. It translates to CASSFGQVGGYTF.

The CDR3 is CASSDEGSGANVLTF. The CDR3 nucleotides are TGTGCCAGCAGTGATGAGGGCTCTGGGGCCAACGTCCTGACTTTC. This chain joins TRBV13 and TRBJ2-6; maybe TRBD2 (5 bases). The V end was cut by 6 bases, the J end by 0 bases, with 9 bases between. The germline V gene has CDR1 PRHDT and CDR2 FYEKMQ (reference sequence). The length of the CDR3 is 15 residues.

The chain couples TRBV5-4 to TRBJ2-5; possible D gene TRBD2, 6 bases. CDR3 size: 16 residues. Per germline, CDR1 SGHNT and CDR2 YYREEE (reference sequence). Trimming cost V 4 bases and J 1 base, with 17 bases left between them. The CDR3 region is CASSLGIGGGQETQYF. CDR3 bases: TGTGCCAGCAGCCTTGGGATTGGGGGAGGCCAAGAGACCCAGTACTTC. The full variable domain, with the rest looked up from reference TRBV5-4 and TRBJ2-5, is ETGVTQSPTHLIKTRGQQVTLRCSSQSGHNTVSWYQQALGQGPQFIFQYYREEENGRGNFPPRFSGLQFPNYSSELNVNALELDDSALYLCASSLGIGGGQETQYFGPGTRLLVL.